These 8 T cell receptor beta chains were all obtained from the same sample, sequenced in a study of T cell clonotyping in hematopoietic cell transplantation (dated by TCRdb to 2020 to 2023). Taken with the paper, the label for time point translates to: recipient sample about 28 days before transplant, after cytoreduction. To prepare the library, the immunoSEQ multiplex PCR assay was applied. TCRdb mirrors the immuneACCESS table, restricted to in-frame sequences. Some clones are absent from its copies; in checked studies, under half trace to an unresolved V gene, and the reason for the others is unknown. The sample includes some 14,000 clones, with approximately 83% observed a single time. The leading ten clones occupy 16% of the sample. Specimen: peripheral blood mononuclear cells, collected before stem cell transplant. The origin of the receptors is a man aged 60-69 years with acute myeloid leukemia. Some clones in this sample may be carry-over from other donors' samples.

The chain combines TRBV6-5 with TRBJ2-7; D is perhaps TRBD2 (6 bases). In germline, CDR1 is MNHEY, CDR2 SVGAGI. Trimming removed 2 bases from V and 4 bases from J, with 12 bases in between. The CDR3 runs to 14 residues. The CDR3 region has the DNA TGTGCCAGCAGTTACAGGGACGGGGGATACGAGCAGTACTTC. Amino acid sequence: CASSYRDGGYEQYF.

The genes are TRBV5-4 and TRBJ1-5, with 10 bases lining up with TRBD1. The germline V gene encodes CDR1 SGHNT and CDR2 YYREEE (reference sequence). Trimming cost V 2 bases and J 2 bases; bases outside gene matches: 13. The CDR3 extends over 19 amino acids. In DNA form, the CDR3 reads TGTGCCAGCAGCTTTGGCCCGGGACAGGGGAGTAATGGCAATCAGCCCCAGCATTTT. Residues: CASSFGPGQGSNGNQPQHF.

This chain joins TRBV11-1 and TRBJ1-1; tentatively, D is TRBD1 (6 bases). The germline V gene has CDR1 SGHAT and CDR2 FQDESV (reference sequence). The CDR3 totals 14 residues. V gave up 1 base and J gave up 4 bases, with 10 bases separating them. The CDR3 DNA is TGTGCCAGCAGCTTAGGGACAGTAAGCACTGAAGCTTTCTTT. Amino acids: CASSLGTVSTEAFF.

The V call is TRBV6-6, the J call TRBJ1-2; no clear D. Trimming stripped 6 bases from V and 6 bases from J, with 8 bases between. The germline V gene has CDR1 MNHNY and CDR2 SVGAGI (reference sequence). The CDR3 is 11 residues long. Written as DNA, the CDR3 is TGTGCCAGCAGCCTCGTTGATGGCTACACCTTC. This encodes CASSLVDGYTF.

This rearrangement joins TRBV6-5 to TRBJ1-3; D is ambiguous. The ends were cut back, 0 bases at V and 4 bases at J, with 10 bases in the middle. The CDR3 is 15 residues long. Per the germline V gene, CDR1 is MNHEY and CDR2 is SVGAGI. The CDR3 reads CASSYSMFQGNTIYF. CDR3 bases: TGTGCCAGCAGTTACTCGATGTTTCAGGGAAACACCATATATTTT.

V and J are TRBV21-1 and TRBJ2-3; TRBD1, the D gene given by the table, was not confirmed from the DNA. TRBV21-1 is flagged as a pseudogene. CDR3 length equals 15 residues. The CDR3 DNA follows: TGTGCCAGCAGCAACGTTCACAGGGAAACAGATACGCAGTATTTT. Encoded protein: CASSNVHRETDTQYF.

The chain recombines TRBV19 with TRBJ2-6, with D maybe TRBD1 (5 bases). In germline, CDR1 is LNHDA, CDR2 SQIVND (reference sequence). This CDR3 region has 17 residues. Deletions cut 4 bases from V and 0 bases from J, with 13 bases between. CDR3 loop: CASSKGSQTSGANVLTF. The CDR3 coding sequence is TGTGCCAGTAGTAAGGGGTCCCAGACCTCTGGGGCCAACGTCCTGACTTTC.

CDR3 amino acids: CASSDNEQFF. CDR3 DNA: TGTGCCAGCAGCGACAATGAGCAGTTCTTC. The gene calls are TRBV2 and TRBJ2-1; D is unclear. Germline CDR1 and CDR2: SNHLY and FYNNEI. Deletions cut 6 bases from V and 5 bases from J, with 2 bases between. This CDR3 contains 10 residues.